These T cell receptor beta chains were read from a single sample in a study of blood T cell repertoires in COVID-19. Sequenced by immunoSEQ multiplex PCR; TCRdb stores in-frame clones only, minus some. The sample carries some 150,000 clones, approximately 83% recorded once. Sequences were obtained from peripheral blood. These receptors all come from a woman in her sixties or seventies with COVID-19, enrolled during active disease. CDR3s include the opening cysteine and the closing phenylalanine or tryptophan. Fields, in order: J gene, V gene, clone size, D gene, CDR3 protein, CDR3 DNA. A D gene is named only where the DNA matches it firmly. Not every row has a clone size; where given, it reads once, few, many or a size class.

TRBJ1-2 | TRBV30 | . | TRBD1 | CAWSVQDRLYGYTF | TGTGCCTGGAGTGTGCAGGACAGGCTCTATGGCTACACCTTC
TRBJ1-5 | TRBV27 | . | . | CASRSGEENQPQHF | TGTGCCAGCAGATCAGGGGAAGAGAATCAGCCCCAGCATTTT
TRBJ2-7 | TRBV5-4 | . | . | CASSLVPGSYEQYF | TGTGCCAGCAGCTTGGTCCCGGGCTCCTACGAGCAGTACTTC
TRBJ1-1 | TRBV7-9 | . | . | CASRRQPEAFF | TGTGCCAGCAGGAGACAGCCTGAAGCTTTCTTT
TRBJ2-2 | TRBV10-1 | few | . | CASSGVNTGELFF | TGCGCCAGCAGTGGCGTGAACACCGGGGAGCTGTTTTTT
TRBJ1-2 | TRBV4-1 | . | . | CASSQVFRDSGYTF | TGCGCCAGCAGCCAAGTTTTCAGGGACTCTGGCTACACCTTC
TRBJ1-2 | TRBV20-1 | few | . | CSGVSNYGYTF | TGCAGTGGTGTCAGTAACTATGGCTACACCTTC
TRBJ2-7 | TRBV5-4 | . | TRBD2 | CASSPGTSGYEQYF | TGTGCCAGCAGCCCGGGGACTAGCGGCTACGAGCAGTACTTC
TRBJ1-2 | TRBV2 | . | . | CASSEQGNGYTF | TGTGCCAGCAGTGAGCAGGGGAATGGCTACACCTTC
TRBJ2-5 | TRBV19 | . | TRBD2 | CASSIASGGAGQETQYF | TGTGCCAGTAGTATAGCTAGCGGGGGGGCTGGGCAAGAGACCCAGTACTTC
TRBJ1-2 | TRBV2 | . | . | CASSLDDSAFNYGYTF | TGTGCCAGCAGCCTGGATGACAGCGCCTTTAACTATGGCTACACCTTC
TRBJ2-5 | TRBV19 | . | . | CASASPGLRETQYF | TGTGCCAGCGCCTCACCGGGACTTAGAGAGACCCAGTACTTC
TRBJ2-7 | TRBV6-6 | . | TRBD2 | CASSTWTSGPYEQYF | TGTGCCAGCAGTACCTGGACTAGCGGGCCCTACGAGCAGTACTTC
TRBJ2-7 | TRBV18 | . | . | CASSPRQGMSYEQYF | TGTGCCAGCTCACCACGCCAGGGGATGTCGTACGAGCAGTACTTC
TRBJ2-7 | TRBV6-2/TRBV6-3 | . | . | CASSYSDWAQHLGF | TGTGCCAGCAGTTACTCGGACTGGGCCCAACACCTAGGATTC
TRBJ2-2 | TRBV7-6 | . | . | CASSLAGQMNTGELFF | TGTGCCAGCAGCTTAGCGGGCCAGATGAACACCGGGGAGCTGTTTTTT
TRBJ1-4 | TRBV5-5 | once | . | CASSLTGYGEKLFF | TGTGCCAGCAGCTTAACAGGGTATGGTGAAAAACTGTTTTTT
TRBJ1-2 | TRBV6-5 | . | . | CASRRQETYTF | TGTGCCAGCAGACGACAGGAAACCTACACCTTC
TRBJ1-5 | TRBV7-7 | many | TRBD1 | CASSLRALETGEDQPQHF | TGTGCTAGCAGCTTACGGGCCCTCGAAACAGGGGAAGATCAGCCCCAGCATTTT
TRBJ2-7 | TRBV7-9 | . | TRBD1 | CASTGTGGFYEQYF | TGTGCCAGCACTGGGACAGGGGGCTTCTACGAGCAGTACTTC
TRBJ1-5 | TRBV30 | . | TRBD1 | CAWTLGTGDQPQHF | TGTGCCTGGACCCTAGGCACAGGGGATCAGCCCCAGCATTTT
TRBJ1-4 | TRBV21-1 | . | . | CASSIAGGREKLFF | TGTGCCAGCAGCATCGCAGGTGGCCGGGAAAAACTGTTTTTT
TRBJ1-2 | TRBV24-1 | . | TRBD1 | CATSDSGQEGGYTF | TGTGCCACCAGTGACTCGGGACAGGAGGGGGGCTACACCTTC
TRBJ1-2 | TRBV12-3/TRBV12-4 | . | . | CASSFFQGQGYTF | TGTGCCAGCAGTTTCTTTCAGGGTCAGGGCTACACCTTC
TRBJ2-7 | TRBV2 | . | TRBD1 | CASSSQGYEQYF | TGTGCCAGCAGCTCACAGGGGTACGAGCAGTACTTC
TRBJ2-2 | TRBV7-8 | few | TRBD1 | CASSAGTVIGELFF | TGTGCCAGCAGCGCCGGGACAGTGATCGGGGAGCTGTTTTTT
TRBJ1-2 | TRBV29-1 | . | . | CSVEDSLYGYTF | TGCAGCGTTGAAGATTCATTGTATGGCTACACCTTC